This TCR beta chain appears in the sequencing data of a study of early T cells in non-severe SARS-CoV-2 infection. As for this clonotype: Its antigen remains unknown.

Study-level points and caveats: Matching results from VDJdb favored anti-spike CD8 responses, leaving private and CD4 specificities undetected.

Germline V gives CDR1 KGHDR, CDR2 SFDVKD. The CDR3 covers 15 residues. J lost 8 bases, V lost 5 bases, and 9 bases had no gene match. TCRdb re-derived calls from the 5' RACE reads in MiXCR, one entry per CDR3 protein. Of 80,000 to 100,000 distinct CDR3 sequences in the sample, about 12% were seen once. The chain carries TRBV24-1 and TRBJ2-1; 9 bases are shared with TRBD1. The sequencing sample was made of whole blood. The origin of this receptor is an adult who was a healthcare worker with PCR-confirmed SARS-CoV-2 infection or an uninfected control (not recorded which). CDR3 protein: CATSVTGGFRYEQFF. CDR3 in DNA: TGTGCCACCAGTGTAACAGGGGGCTTTAGGTATGAGCAGTTCTTC.